The entry that follows covers one T cell receptor beta chain sequence. Its antigen is still unknown. This specimen belongs to a study of immune cell composition in non-small cell lung cancer. General study results and limits: Tumour TCR-beta clonality was not significantly tied to smoking pack-years.

The CDR3 covers 16 residues. Germline loops: CDR1 GTSNPN, CDR2 SVGIG (reference sequence). Trimming cost V 2 bases and J 4 bases; bases outside gene matches: 10. Method: immunoSEQ multiplex PCR; TCRdb's copy keeps in-frame clones and lacks some. Of about 770 clones listed, roughly 69% were seen once; the top ten hold around a sixth. Normal lung was sampled as far from the tumour as possible, at least 3 cm. Material: non-adjacent lung tissue. The sequence was obtained from a human donor with non-small cell lung cancer. This rearrangement joins TRBV30 to TRBJ2-3; 9 positions agree with TRBD2. CDR3 loop: CAWSPPGGGASDTQYF. In DNA, the CDR3 is TGTGCCTGGAGTCCCCCTGGCGGGGGGGCGTCAGATACGCAGTATTTT.